This T cell receptor (beta chain) originates from a study of vaccination and CD4 T cells after COVID-19. V lost 11 bases to trimming and J lost 3 bases; unmatched junction nucleotides: 13. Germline values: CDR1 LNHDA, CDR2 SQIVND (reference sequence). This CDR3 has 15 amino acids. With regard to this clonotype: Its target is unknown.

Treatment of the sample: roughly ten-day PBMC culture with coronavirus spike peptide pools or control peptides (ViraFEST assay). Negative selection recovered the CD4+ T cells once they had spent approximately eleven days in culture. Researchers used the Oncomine TCR Beta short-read assay to sequence DNA from cultured CD4+ T cells. TCRdb re-analysed the PCR reads in MiXCR, keeping a single row per CDR3 protein. The sample records 9,500 to 14,000 distinct CDR3 sequences, 55% to 60% being singletons. This TCR was recovered from a human donor who had recovered from COVID-19. Sequences were obtained from CD4+ T cells from blood, cultured in vitro. This chain uses TRBV19 with TRBJ2-7; 10 bases map to TRBD1. In DNA form, the CDR3 reads TGTGCCTCGAGGGGGCGGACAGGGGGGGACTACGAGCAGTACTTC. The encoded protein is CASRGRTGGDYEQYF.